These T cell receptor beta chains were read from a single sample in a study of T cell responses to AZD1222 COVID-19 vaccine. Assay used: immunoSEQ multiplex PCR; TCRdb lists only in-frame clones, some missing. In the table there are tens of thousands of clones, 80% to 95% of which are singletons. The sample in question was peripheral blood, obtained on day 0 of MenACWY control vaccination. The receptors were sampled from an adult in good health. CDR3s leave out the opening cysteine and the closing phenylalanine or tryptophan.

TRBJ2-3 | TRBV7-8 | ASSRAGVGTDTQY
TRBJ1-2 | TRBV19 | ASSIGETVSGGYT
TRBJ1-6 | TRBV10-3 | AISTTEKSSYNSPLH
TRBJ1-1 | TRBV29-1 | SVDSGLNTEAF
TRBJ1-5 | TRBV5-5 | ASSLRLGQPQH
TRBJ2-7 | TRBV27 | ASSFAESYEQY
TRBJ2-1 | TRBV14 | ASSPGGSGYNEQF
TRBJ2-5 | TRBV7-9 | ASSREGTQY
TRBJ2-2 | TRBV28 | ASSLQGGRPGELF
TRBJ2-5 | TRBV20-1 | SAPLRETQY
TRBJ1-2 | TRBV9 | ASSPRQGARDGYT
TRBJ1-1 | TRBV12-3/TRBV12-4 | ASSRGNTEAF